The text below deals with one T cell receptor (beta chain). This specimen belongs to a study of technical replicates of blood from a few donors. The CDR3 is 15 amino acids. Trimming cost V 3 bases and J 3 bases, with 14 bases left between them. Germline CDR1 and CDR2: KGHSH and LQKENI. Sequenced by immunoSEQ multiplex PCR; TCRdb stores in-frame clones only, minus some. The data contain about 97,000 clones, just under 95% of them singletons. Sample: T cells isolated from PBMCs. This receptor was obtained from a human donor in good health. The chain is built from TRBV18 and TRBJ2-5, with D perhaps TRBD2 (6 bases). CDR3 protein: CASSPTSGGEETQYF. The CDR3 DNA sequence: TGTGCCAGCTCACCTACCTCTGGAGGGGAAGAGACCCAGTACTTC.